These T cell receptor beta chains were read from a single sample in a study of vaccination effects on CD4 cells after COVID-19. The repertoire was sequenced with immunoSEQ multiplex PCR; TCRdb's copy has only in-frame clones and lacks some. The table records 26,000 or so clones, approximately 80% of them present only once. These receptors' antigens are unknown. Specimen: CD4+ T cells from PBMCs cultured with HCoV-NL63 spike peptides, collected before COVID-19 vaccination. These receptors were collected from a human donor who received a COVID-19 vaccine. The conserved cysteine and the conserved F or W are not part of the CDR3 here. Part of the rows lack a size; the others show once, few, many or a class for expanded clones.

clone size: few
V gene: TRBV10-3
J gene: TRBJ1-6
CDR3 protein: AIRGQGGSSPLH

clone size: NA
V gene: TRBV19
J gene: TRBJ1-3
CDR3 protein: ASREGWSAISGNTIY

clone size: NA
V gene: TRBV15
J gene: TRBJ1-4
CDR3 protein: ATSWGIGKLF

clone size: NA
V gene: TRBV7-3
J gene: TRBJ2-3
CDR3 protein: ASSLSGGPSTDTQY

clone size: NA
V gene: TRBV7-6
J gene: TRBJ1-3
CDR3 protein: ASSTSLRDGNTIY

clone size: NA
V gene: TRBV6-2/TRBV6-3
J gene: TRBJ1-5
CDR3 protein: ASSWDRGSAGNQPQH

clone size: once
V gene: TRBV6-4
J gene: TRBJ2-1
CDR3 protein: ASSSGTSASDEQF

clone size: few
V gene: TRBV3-1/TRBV3-2
J gene: TRBJ1-3
CDR3 protein: ASSQDGFTYSGNTIY

clone size: NA
V gene: TRBV5-1
J gene: TRBJ2-5
CDR3 protein: ASSLAQAAQETQY

clone size: few
V gene: TRBV2
J gene: TRBJ2-3
CDR3 protein: ASSPPAGTRGSSTDTQY

clone size: NA
V gene: TRBV9
J gene: TRBJ1-1
CDR3 protein: ASSASGLLGTEAF

clone size: NA
V gene: TRBV4-1
J gene: TRBJ2-3
CDR3 protein: ASSQEVTTDTQY

clone size: NA
V gene: TRBV11-1
J gene: TRBJ1-6
CDR3 protein: ASSLRAGRSPLH

clone size: NA
V gene: TRBV9
J gene: TRBJ2-1
CDR3 protein: ASSVDRDEQF

clone size: NA
V gene: TRBV5-6
J gene: TRBJ2-7
CDR3 protein: ASSGGPPYEQY

clone size: few
V gene: TRBV5-8
J gene: TRBJ2-1
CDR3 protein: ASSLLNGDYNEQF

clone size: NA
V gene: TRBV6-2/TRBV6-3
J gene: TRBJ1-5
CDR3 protein: ASSSYSNQPQH

clone size: NA
V gene: TRBV28
J gene: TRBJ2-7
CDR3 protein: ASRIGLADAYEQY

clone size: once
V gene: TRBV5-1
J gene: TRBJ1-2
CDR3 protein: ASSPRTGGTYGYT

clone size: once
V gene: TRBV19
J gene: TRBJ1-4
CDR3 protein: ASSILSGNNEKLF

clone size: NA
V gene: TRBV19
J gene: TRBJ2-3
CDR3 protein: ASSRDPSTDTQY

clone size: once
V gene: TRBV7-9
J gene: TRBJ2-5
CDR3 protein: ASSLGDRIQETQY